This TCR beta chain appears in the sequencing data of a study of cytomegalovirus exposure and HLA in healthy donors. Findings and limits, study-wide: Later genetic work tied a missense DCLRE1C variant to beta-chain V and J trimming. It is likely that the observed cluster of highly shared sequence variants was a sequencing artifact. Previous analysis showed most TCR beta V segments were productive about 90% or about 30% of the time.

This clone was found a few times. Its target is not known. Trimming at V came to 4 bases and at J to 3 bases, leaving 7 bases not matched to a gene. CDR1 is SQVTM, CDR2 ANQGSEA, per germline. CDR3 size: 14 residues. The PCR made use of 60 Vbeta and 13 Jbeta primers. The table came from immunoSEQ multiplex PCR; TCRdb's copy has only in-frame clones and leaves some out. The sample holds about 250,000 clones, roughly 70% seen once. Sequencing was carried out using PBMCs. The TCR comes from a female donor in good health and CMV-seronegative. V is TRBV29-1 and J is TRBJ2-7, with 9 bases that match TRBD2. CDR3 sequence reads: CSVVVAGAGYEQYF. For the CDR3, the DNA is TGCAGCGTTGTGGTAGCGGGAGCGGGCTACGAGCAGTACTTC.